This entry describes one TCR beta chain. Its specificity is unknown. The germline gives CDR1 MDHEN, CDR2 SYDVKM. V lost 5 bases to trimming and J lost 0 bases, with 10 bases between them. This CDR3 region has 15 residues. TCRdb recomputed calls from the RT-PCR reads with MiXCR, one row per CDR3 protein. The table includes hundreds of thousands of distinct CDR3 sequences, over 11% detected once. These data come from a study of response to subunit inactivated influenza vaccine. Findings and limits, study-wide: Authors suggested each seasonal influenza vaccination recruits few new T cells.

The rearrangement uses TRBV28 and TRBJ1-4; TRBD1 is a possible D gene (6 bases). This receptor was identified in a man in his forties or fifties who received an inactivated influenza vaccine. Sequences were derived from PBMCs from blood, sampled roughly 15 days before vaccination. As DNA, the CDR3 is TGTGCCAGCAGTAGGGACACCACAACTAATGAAAAACTGTTTTTT. Translation gives CASSRDTTTNEKLFF.